This T cell receptor (beta chain) was observed in a study of blood T cell repertoires in COVID-19. About the research overall: COVID-19 samples collected from the United States, Italy and Spain covered acute and convalescent phases. PBMCs, B-cell-depleted T cells, or T cells were the source of the cDNA or gDNA that made up the material.

CDR1 and CDR2 from the germline V gene are SGHTS and YDEGEE. The length of the CDR3 is 17 residues. Losses at the gene ends were 4 bases for V and 5 bases for J; bases not matched to a gene: 15. Authors' data handling: Reference gene primer amplification gave estimated nucleated cell counts. Repertoires were generated with immunoSEQ multiplex PCR, while TCRdb's copy carries only in-frame clones and drops some. Clonal size and the V and J genes are those of that table, whereas D and trimming came from the DNA. This repertoire shows around 180,000 clones, over 75% found once; its top ten account for around 9.8%.

The specimen was peripheral blood. The rearrangement uses TRBV5-8 and TRBJ1-5, with 7 bases aligning to TRBD1. The receptor's source is a woman aged 80 or over with acute or convalescent COVID-19. CDR3 bases: TGTGCCAGCAGCCTTCGACAGGGCGGGTATGGTCATCAGCCCCAGCATTTT. As protein: CASSLRQGGYGHQPQHF.